This is a list of T cell receptor beta chains from one sample in a study of OX40 agonist ivuxolimab in advanced cancers. Sequenced by immunoSEQ multiplex PCR; TCRdb stores in-frame clones only, minus some. This sample yields some 20,000 clones, of which approximately 84% are seen a single time; more than 30% belongs to the top ten. Sequences were derived from CD4+ or CD8+ T cells sorted from blood, sampled in a trial of the OX40 agonist ivuxolimab. The receptors here all came from an adult with an advanced solid tumor such as melanoma, head and neck, liver or kidney cancer. The conserved cysteine and the conserved F or W are not part of the CDR3 here. Fields, in order: J gene, V gene, CDR3 protein.

>TRBJ1-5|TRBV11-2
ASSLGGGFMQPQH
>TRBJ1-4|TRBV27
ASSWTGVEKLF
>TRBJ2-3|TRBV13
ASSLSGGIGFGTDTQY
>TRBJ2-7|TRBV20-1
SARENEQY
>TRBJ2-7|TRBV19
ASSNRGRSYEQY
>TRBJ2-7|TRBV28
ASAKGLMREQY
>TRBJ1-6|TRBV6-1
ASKGRSDSPLH
>TRBJ1-1|TRBV6-6
ASSPTGGTEAF
>TRBJ2-7|TRBV11-2
ASTPDLVQY
>TRBJ2-2|TRBV19
ASSIPQGVGELF
>TRBJ1-6|TRBV30
AWKRTPGLNSPLH
>TRBJ2-1|TRBV20-1
SGWLNEQF
>TRBJ2-4|TRBV9
ASSVLAGGPKNIQY
>TRBJ2-1|TRBV11-3
ASSLGQGINEQF
>TRBJ2-3|TRBV10-3
AISNGDTQY
>TRBJ2-2|TRBV5-4
ASSRTVPGELF
>TRBJ2-1|TRBV15
ATSTSGSPYNEQF
>TRBJ1-5|TRBV5-1
ASSLGPGVKQPQH
>TRBJ2-5|TRBV5-1
ASSLTWGETQY
>TRBJ2-7|TRBV5-4
ASSSGPYYEQY
>TRBJ1-5|TRBV19
ASSIPRAGGNQPQH
>TRBJ2-6|TRBV9
ASSVLGLAEAGANVLT
>TRBJ1-1|TRBV6-5
ATNPNGREAF
>TRBJ2-5|TRBV2
ASNRAQETQY